The 18 T cell receptor beta chains given below trace back to one sample, sequenced in a study of CD8 T cells in Susac syndrome. RNA, at roughly 0.5 to 1 ug, was reverse transcribed with random hexamers. One entry per CDR3 protein, called by TCRdb with MiXCR from the immunoSEQ multiplex PCR reads. The sample carries some 130,000 distinct CDR3 sequences, approximately 95% recorded once. The sample comprised CD8+ T cells from PBMCs. All receptors derive from a human donor with Susac syndrome.

The gene calls are TRBV30 and TRBJ2-7; 9 nucleotides align to TRBD1. Germline V gene sequence: CDR1 GTSNPN, CDR2 SVGIG (reference sequence). The CDR3 is 16 residues long. After removal of 5 bases from V and 0 bases from J, the junction contained 11 bases not matched to a gene. The CDR3 bases are TGTGCCTGGGGAGGGGCCGGGACAGGGAGCTCCTACGAGCAGTACTTC. It yields the protein CAWGGAGTGSSYEQYF.

The rearrangement joins TRBV5-1 to TRBJ2-1; possibly TRBD2 for D (6 bases). The germline gives CDR1 SGHRS, CDR2 YFSETQ. The CDR3 runs to 14 residues. V was clipped by 4 bases and J by 6 bases, with 14 bases between them. Here the CDR3 DNA reads TGCGCCAGCAGCGGGGGTATTAGCGGCAATGAGCAGTTCTTC. This sequence encodes CASSGGISGNEQFF.

As regards this clonotype: The junction and the germline gene differ at one end; a read error may be behind it. This chain joins TRBV2 and TRBJ2-7; no reliable D call. Germline lookup yields CDR1 SNHLY and CDR2 FYNNEI. CDR3 size: 14 residues. CDR3: CASSAFLDGYGQYF. The CDR3 DNA follows: TGTGCCAGCAGTGCGTTTTTGGACGGGTACGGGCAGTACTTC.

The chain carries TRBV18 and TRBJ2-4, with D perhaps TRBD2 (6 bases). Germline values: CDR1 KGHSH, CDR2 LQKENI. The V end was cut by 2 bases, the J end by 11 bases, with 19 bases between. The CDR3 covers 15 residues. The CDR3 protein is CASSPYPGTGEVQYF. The CDR3 region has the DNA TGTGCCAGCTCACCATATCCAGGGACCGGGGAGGTTCAGTACTTC.

The chain recombines TRBV2 with TRBJ2-1; TRBD2 matches at 11 bases. The germline V gene has CDR1 SNHLY and CDR2 FYNNEI. V lost 7 bases and J lost 4; bases outside the gene matches: 9. The CDR3 is 16 amino acids. CDR3 residues: CASMDIAGGPYNEQFF. The CDR3 DNA follows: TGTGCCAGCATGGATATAGCGGGAGGGCCTTACAATGAGCAGTTCTTC.

The gene calls are TRBV9 and TRBJ1-2; D might be TRBD1 (5 bases). The CDR3 has 12 amino acids. Trimming stripped 2 bases from V and 4 bases from J, with 6 bases between. Germline V lookup: CDR1 SGDLS, CDR2 YYNGEE. The CDR3 sequence: CASSVGTYGYTF. The CDR3 nucleotides read TGTGCCAGCAGCGTGGGGACCTATGGCTACACCTTC.

This chain joins TRBV12-3 or TRBV12-4 and TRBJ1-2; 7 bases are shared with TRBD1. The CDR3 spans 12 residues. Losses at the gene ends were 7 bases for V and 6 bases for J; bases not matched to a gene: 5. CDR3 nucleotide sequence: TGTGCCAGCATGGAGGGGGCGGATGGCTACACCTTC. Amino acids: CASMEGADGYTF.

V and J are TRBV24-1 and TRBJ2-7, with 8 bases identical to TRBD1. The CDR3 runs to 15 residues. J lost 2 bases, V lost 2 bases, and 4 bases had no gene match. Germline V gene lookup returns CDR1 KGHDR and CDR2 SFDVKD. The CDR3: CATSDSQGAPYEQYF. The CDR3 coding sequence is TGTGCCACCAGTGATTCGCAGGGGGCACCCTACGAGCAGTACTTC.

This chain uses TRBV5-1 with TRBJ2-7; 8 positions match TRBD1. The CDR3 covers 13 residues. The germline V gene has CDR1 SGHRS and CDR2 YFSETQ. V was pared by 4 bases and J by 5 bases, with 5 bases of the junction left unmatched. The CDR3 DNA reads as TGCGCCAGCAGCACCGACAGGGGCGACGAGCAGTACTTC. It is translated as CASSTDRGDEQYF.

This rearrangement joins TRBV20-1 to TRBJ2-7, with TRBD2 as a possible D gene (6 bases). The ends were cut back, 3 bases at V and 2 bases at J, with 14 bases in the middle. Germline loops: CDR1 DFQATT, CDR2 SNEGSKA (reference sequence). The CDR3 has 14 residues. CDR3 coding DNA: TGCAGTGCTAGGGTAGCGGCCTATACCTACGAGCAGTACTTC. It encodes CSARVAAYTYEQYF.

This clonotype has only one observation. The chain joins TRBV7-8 to TRBJ1-2; tentatively, D is TRBD1 (5 bases). Trimming shortened V by 5 bases and J by 6 bases, and 13 bases separated the two germline ends. The CDR3 has 13 residues. Germline values: CDR1 SGHVS, CDR2 FQNEAQ. CDR3 nucleotides: TGTGCCAGCAGCCTATATGGGACGGATGGCTACACCTTC. It yields the protein CASSLYGTDGYTF.

J is TRBJ2-1 and V is TRBV24-1; D ambiguous. Germline lookup yields CDR1 KGHDR and CDR2 SFDVKD. CDR3 length equals 16 residues. V lost 2 bases and J 0 bases, leaving 10 bases between the germline ends. CDR3 sequence: CATSDSLLGSYNEQFF. For the CDR3, the DNA is TGTGCCACCAGTGATTCACTCTTGGGCTCCTACAATGAGCAGTTCTTC.

This chain joins TRBV15 and TRBJ1-3, with D unresolved. Germline V gene sequence: CDR1 LNHNV, CDR2 YYDKDF (reference sequence). V gave up 8 bases and J gave up 0 bases, with 14 bases separating them. There are 15 residues in the CDR3. Written as DNA, the CDR3 is TGTGCCACCGGCCAGTCGCCTCTCTCTGGAAACACCATATATTTT. This codes for CATGQSPLSGNTIYF.

CDR3 residues: CAISESGLSYEQYF. For the CDR3, the DNA is TGTGCCATCAGTGAGTCAGGGCTCTCCTACGAGCAGTACTTC. This chain links TRBV10-3 with TRBJ2-7, with D unclear. Germline CDR1 reads ENHRY; CDR2 reads SYGVKD. V lost 0 bases and J 0 bases, leaving 6 bases between the germline ends. The CDR3 runs to 14 residues.

The rearrangement links TRBV5-1 to TRBJ2-3; tentative D call: TRBD2 (6 bases). This CDR3 has 18 amino acids. V was pared by 2 bases and J by 0 bases, with 19 bases between. Germline V gene data show CDR1 as SGHRS and CDR2 as YFSETQ. CDR3 sequence reads: CASSFRGSRGESTDTQYF. For the CDR3, the DNA is TGCGCCAGCAGCTTTCGCGGGTCGCGGGGCGAAAGCACAGATACGCAGTATTTT.

This clonotype was recorded once. The chain combines TRBV4-1 with TRBJ2-2; D is undetermined. The CDR3 loop spans 15 amino acids. The germline CDR1 and CDR2 sequences are MGHRA and YSYEKL. V lost 3 bases to trimming and J lost 1 base, with 9 bases between them. CDR3: CASSHEPVNTGELFF. As DNA, the CDR3 is TGCGCCAGCAGCCATGAGCCGGTGAACACCGGGGAGCTGTTTTTT.

The chain carries TRBV10-2 and TRBJ2-1; D may be TRBD2 (5 bases). The V end lost 6 bases, the J end lost 0 bases, and 9 bases lay between the germline ends. Germline values: CDR1 WSHSY, CDR2 SAAADI. There are 14 residues in the CDR3. In DNA form, the CDR3 reads TGCGCCAGCAGGGACTTAAGCTCCTACAATGAGCAGTTCTTC. Translated: CASRDLSSYNEQFF.

This clonotype has just one count. The CDR3 coding sequence is TGTGCCACACAGGGGCCGAGTCAAGAGACCCAGTACTTC. It is translated as CATQGPSQETQYF. This rearrangement joins TRBV5-6 to TRBJ2-5, with 7 positions matching TRBD1. The CDR3 runs 13 residues. With 9 bases clipped from V and 2 bases from J, the junction kept 7 bases outside the gene matches. CDR1 and CDR2 from the germline V gene are SGHDT and YYEEEE. The whole variable domain, remainder taken from reference TRBV5-6 and TRBJ2-5, is DAGVTQSPTHLIKTRGQQVTLRCSPKSGHDTVSWYQQALGQGPQFIFQYYEEEERQRGNFPDRFSGHQFPNYSSELNVNALLLGDSALYLCATQGPSQETQYFGPGTRLLVL.